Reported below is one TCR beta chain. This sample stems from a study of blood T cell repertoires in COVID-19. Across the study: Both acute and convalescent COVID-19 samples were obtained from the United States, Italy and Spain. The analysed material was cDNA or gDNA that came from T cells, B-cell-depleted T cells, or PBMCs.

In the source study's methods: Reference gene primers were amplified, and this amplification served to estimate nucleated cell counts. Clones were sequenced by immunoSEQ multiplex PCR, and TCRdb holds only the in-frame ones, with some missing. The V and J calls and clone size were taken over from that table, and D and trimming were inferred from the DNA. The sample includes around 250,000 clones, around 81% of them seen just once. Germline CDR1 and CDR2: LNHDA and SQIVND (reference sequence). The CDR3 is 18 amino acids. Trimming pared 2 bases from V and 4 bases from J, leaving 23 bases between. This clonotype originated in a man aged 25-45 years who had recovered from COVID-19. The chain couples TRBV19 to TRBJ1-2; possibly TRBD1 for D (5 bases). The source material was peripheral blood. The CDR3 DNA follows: TGTGCCAGTAGTATAACGTACCCCTCAGGGTCAGGTATCTATGGCTACACCTTC. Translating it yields CASSITYPSGSGIYGYTF.